The 10 T cell receptor beta chains below come from one sample, sequenced in a study of post-analysis software for immune sequencing data. Study conclusions and caveats: Elevated frequency relative to controls characterized 4 or 5 TRBV segments in patients, TRBV5-6, TRBV5-1 and TRBV20-1 among them.

For these receptors, no antigen is known. The TCR beta cDNA libraries contained unique molecular identifiers. TCRdb used MiXCR to reprocess the PCR reads, holding one entry per CDR3 protein. The repertoire holds hundreds of thousands of distinct CDR3 sequences, with about 27% as singletons. The material sequenced was blood. The source of these receptors is a girl aged 5-17 years with multiple sclerosis.

V usage is TRBV5-1 and J usage is TRBJ2-2; the D call may be TRBD1 or TRBD2 (5 bases each). Germline V CDR1 and CDR2: SGHRS, YFSETQ. V lost 3 bases to trimming and J lost 3 bases, with 12 bases between them. This CDR3 is built from 15 residues. The CDR3 sequence is CASSYRDGDTGELFF. The CDR3 region has the DNA TGCGCCAGCAGCTACCGGGACGGCGACACCGGGGAGCTGTTTTTT. Using reference TRBV5-1 and TRBJ2-2 for the parts outside the CDR3, the full variable domain is KAGVTQTPRYLIKTRGQQVTLSCSPISGHRSVSWYQQTPGQGLQFLFEYFSETQRNKGNFPGRFSGRQFSNSRSEMNVSTLELGDSALYLCASSYRDGDTGELFFGEGSRLTVL.

The table lists this clonotype with many counts. The chain recombines TRBV6-5 with TRBJ1-2; the D gene is possibly TRBD1 (5 bases). Trimming stripped 6 bases from V and 5 bases from J, with 19 bases between. Germline CDR1 MNHEY, CDR2 SVGAGI. This CDR3 contains 15 residues. Here the CDR3 DNA reads TGTGCCAGCAGGCCCACCCAGGGACCCCTTTATGGCTACACCTTC. Its protein product is CASRPTQGPLYGYTF.

V is TRBV9 and J is TRBJ2-1; the D is unclear. The CDR3 covers 16 residues. V was trimmed by 0 bases and J by 0 bases, leaving 10 bases between them. Germline loops: CDR1 SGDLS, CDR2 YYNGEE. CDR3 region: CASSVGLSSSYNEQFF. The CDR3 nucleotides are TGTGCCAGCAGCGTAGGGCTGTCGAGCTCCTACAATGAGCAGTTCTTC.

The chain joins TRBV6-2 or TRBV6-3 to TRBJ2-3; tentative D call: TRBD1 (6 bases). V was trimmed by 2 bases and J by 3 bases, leaving 9 bases between them. Germline CDR1 and CDR2: MNHEY and SVGEGT. This CDR3 region has 14 residues. The CDR3 protein is CASSYRTVTDTQYF. DNA of the CDR3: TGTGCCAGCAGTTACCGGACAGTAACAGATACGCAGTATTTT.

The table lists this clonotype with a few counts. This chain uses TRBV10-3 with TRBJ1-1; unclear D gene. The germline CDR1 and CDR2 sequences are ENHRY and SYGVKD. The germline V and J ends were trimmed by 11 bases and 1 base, with 14 bases remaining between them. The CDR3 runs to 13 residues. The CDR3 protein is CASSSYENTEAFF. CDR3 DNA: TGTGCCTCCTCTTCTTATGAGAACACTGAAGCTTTCTTT.

This clonotype has only a few counts. CDR3 coding DNA: TGCAGCGCTGTACACATCCGCGGCCCTTTAGAGACCCAGTACTTC. Residues: CSAVHIRGPLETQYF. The gene calls are TRBV29-1 and TRBJ2-5; D gene uncertain. The germline V gene encodes CDR1 SQVTM and CDR2 ANQGSEA. There are 15 residues in the CDR3. V lost 7 bases to trimming and J lost 4 bases, with 22 bases between them.

The rearrangement links TRBV28 to TRBJ2-3; 10 nucleotides match TRBD1. V shed 6 bases, J shed 5 bases, and the junction held 5 bases outside the gene matches. Germline V gives CDR1 MDHEN, CDR2 SYDVKM. This CDR3 is 14 amino acids long. CDR3 in DNA: TGTGCCAGCAGGACAGGGGGCGCGGTAGATACGCAGTATTTT. Encoded protein: CASRTGGAVDTQYF.

V and J are TRBV24-1 and TRBJ1-2; D might be TRBD1 (6 bases). Trimming left V 3 bases short and J 8 bases short, with 18 bases between. The CDR3 extends over 15 amino acids. The V gene's germline CDR1 is KGHDR and CDR2 SFDVKD. The DNA for the CDR3 is TGTGCCACCAGTGATCGAACCACAGGGTCTGACGGCTACACCTTC. Its translation is CATSDRTTGSDGYTF.

This chain connects TRBV12-3 or TRBV12-4 to TRBJ2-7; 12 bases agree with TRBD2. This CDR3 has 14 amino acids. The J segment lost 6 bases and the V segment lost 4 bases, leaving 4 bases of the junction unmatched. CDR3 nucleotide sequence: TGTGCCAGCAGTTCTAGCGGGAGGGACACCGAGCAGTACTTC. Protein: CASSSSGRDTEQYF.

This clonotype was observed a handful of times. The V call is TRBV7-2, the J call TRBJ1-4; TRBD1 is a possible D gene (6 bases). This CDR3 spans 15 amino acids. V was clipped by 5 bases and J by 6 bases, with 16 bases between them. Germline V gives CDR1 SGHTA, CDR2 FQGNSA. CDR3 coding DNA: TGTGCCAGCAGCCTTCTCGGCCAGGGGCATGAAAAACTGTTTTTT. Protein: CASSLLGQGHEKLFF. Full variable domain (outside the CDR3, taken from reference TRBV7-2 and TRBJ1-4): GAGVSQSPSNKVTEKGKDVELRCDPISGHTALYWYRQSLGQGLEFLIYFQGNSAPDKSGLPSDRFSAERTGGSVSTLTIQRTQQEDSAVYLCASSLLGQGHEKLFFGSGTQLSVL.